The 7 T cell receptor beta chains listed next were all sequenced from one sample in a study of T cell responses to AZD1222 COVID-19 vaccine (dated by TCRdb to about 2021). The sample's time point label, decoded: baseline before first vaccination. Libraries were made using the immunoSEQ multiplex PCR assay. TCRdb stores this immuneACCESS table with in-frame sequences only. Part of the clones is absent; in the studies checked, under half of the shortfall reflects unresolved V genes, and no reason is known for the rest. For this sample there are approximately 150,000 clones; roughly 92% appear just once. Under 2.5% of the sample comes from the top ten. Material: peripheral blood, obtained on day 0 of AZD1222 vaccination. These receptors were obtained from an adult in good health.

The CDR3 sequence: CASSLDKVNEKLFF. The CDR3 nucleotides read TGCGCCAGCAGCTTGGATAAGGTCAATGAAAAACTGTTTTTT. This chain joins TRBV5-1 and TRBJ1-4, with D unclear. This CDR3 comprises 14 residues. Trimming pared 0 bases from V and 5 bases from J, leaving 8 bases between. Looked up from germline, CDR1 is SGHRS and CDR2 is YFSETQ.

V gene TRBV11-2 combines with J gene TRBJ2-1; 15 bases map to TRBD2. V dropped 5 bases and J dropped 5; count of bases not matched to a gene: 4. This CDR3 comprises 16 residues. From germline, CDR1 is SGHAT and CDR2 FQNNGV. CDR3 loop: CASSTRTSGGDNEQFF. The DNA for the CDR3 is TGTGCCAGCAGCACCCGGACTAGCGGGGGGGACAATGAGCAGTTCTTC.

This chain connects TRBV7-8 to TRBJ2-7, with D tentatively TRBD1 (6 bases). The length of the CDR3 is 14 residues. Germline CDR1 is SGHVS and CDR2 is FQNEAQ. The germline V and J ends were trimmed by 4 bases and 3 bases, with 13 bases remaining between them. The CDR3 reads CASSYVRTDYEQYF. The CDR3 DNA reads as TGTGCCAGCAGCTACGTCCGGACAGACTACGAGCAGTACTTC.

The chain employs TRBV27 and TRBJ1-5, with D perhaps matching TRBD1 (6 bases). Trimming removed 3 bases at V and 1 base at J, with 7 bases between. Germline values: CDR1 MNHEY, CDR2 SMNVEV (reference sequence). The CDR3 spans 14 residues. CDR3 bases: TGTGCCAGCAGTTTGGGGGGCAGCAATCAGCCCCAGCATTTT. This codes for CASSLGGSNQPQHF.

The J gene is TRBJ2-7, the V gene TRBV19, with TRBD2 matching 13 bases. J gave up 2 bases and V 6 bases, and 1 base lay outside the gene matches. Germline CDR1 reads LNHDA; CDR2 reads SQIVND (reference sequence). This CDR3 is built from 14 residues. CDR3 residues: CASSGLAGAYEQYF. CDR3 nucleotides: TGTGCCAGTAGCGGACTAGCGGGGGCCTACGAGCAGTACTTC.

The V gene is TRBV4-2, the J gene TRBJ1-4; 7 positions agree with TRBD1. With V trimmed by 4 bases and J by 12 bases, 11 bases remained unmatched. The CDR3 runs 14 residues. CDR1 LGHNA and CDR2 YNFKEQ come from the germline V gene. Written as DNA, the CDR3 is TGTGCCAGCAGCCGAAAGAGGTTCGGACAGGAACTGTTTTTT. Translation: CASSRKRFGQELFF.

The chain recombines TRBV13 with TRBJ1-1; D may be TRBD1 (6 bases). V lost 5 bases and J 0 bases, leaving 25 bases between the germline ends. The CDR3 extends over 19 amino acids. Germline assignment: CDR1 PRHDT and CDR2 FYEKMQ (reference sequence). CDR3 sequence: CASSPRGQTTTNMNTEAFF. The CDR3, as DNA: TGTGCCAGCAGCCCCCGGGGGCAGACAACTACTAATATGAACACTGAAGCTTTCTTT. Supplemented by reference TRBV13 and TRBJ1-1, the full variable domain reads AAGVIQSPRHLIKEKRETATLKCYPIPRHDTVYWYQQGPGQDPQFLISFYEKMQSDKGSIPDRFSAQQFSDYHSELNMSSLELGDSALYFCASSPRGQTTTNMNTEAFFGQGTRLTVV.